These 29 T cell receptor beta chains came from one sample sequenced in a study of shared clonotypes between healthy human individuals. TCRdb's copy holds only in-frame clones and misses some; the assay was immunoSEQ multiplex PCR. There are about 1 million clones in the sample; about 74% occur only once, and around 1.4% lies in the top ten. The sample taken for sequencing was memory CD4+ T cells sorted from blood. The subset: CD45RA-negative fraction. The receptors here all came from a man younger than 30 in good health.

This clone has ten or more counts. The same CDR3 is also encoded by other DNA sequences in this sample. This rearrangement joins TRBV7-2 to TRBJ2-5; 8 bases are shared with TRBD2. The V gene's germline CDR1 is SGHTA and CDR2 FQGNSA. The CDR3 contains 15 residues. Unmatched junction bases numbered 11, after V lost 6 bases and J lost 5 bases. The CDR3 region has the DNA TGTGCCAGCAGGCCTAGCGGGCCCGGCCGGGAGACCCAGTACTTC. Its translation is CASRPSGPGRETQYF.

The rearrangement joins TRBV2 to TRBJ2-7; D uncertain. Germline V gives CDR1 SNHLY, CDR2 FYNNEI. This CDR3 comprises 14 residues. Trimming left V 6 bases short and J 1 base short, with 13 bases between. CDR3 DNA: TGTGCCAGCAGGATGACCCCTATTTCCTACGAGCAGTACTTC. As protein: CASRMTPISYEQYF.

The sample holds a few counts of this clone. The rearrangement joins TRBV29-1 to TRBJ1-1, with unresolved D. CDR1 SQVTM and CDR2 ANQGSEA come from the germline V gene. V shed 4 bases and J shed 5 bases, with 14 bases lying between them. The CDR3 spans 13 residues. CDR3: CSVGQVKGTEAFF. In nucleotides, the CDR3 is TGCAGCGTTGGGCAGGTCAAGGGAACTGAAGCTTTCTTT.

This clone was seen only once. The chain links TRBV14 to TRBJ1-2; D might be TRBD1 (6 bases). From germline, CDR1 is SGHDN and CDR2 FVKESK. CDR3 size: 13 residues. Trimming removed 4 bases at V and 8 bases at J, with 14 bases between. As DNA, the CDR3 is TGTGCCAGCAGCCGATCCAGGGGTCTCGGCTACACCTTC. Its translation: CASSRSRGLGYTF. Variable domain in full (rest from reference TRBV14 and TRBJ1-2): EAGVTQFPSHSVIEKGQTVTLRCDPISGHDNLYWYRRVMGKEIKFLLHFVKESKQDESGMPNNRFLAERTGGTYSTLKVQPAELEDSGVYFCASSRSRGLGYTFGSGTRLTVV.

V usage is TRBV5-4 and J usage is TRBJ1-6; D is undetermined. Germline-derived CDR1 and CDR2 are SGHNT and YYREEE (reference sequence). V lost 6 bases and J lost 0, with 16 bases in between. The CDR3 extends over 17 amino acids. CDR3: CASNRMAQSSYNSPLHF. DNA of the CDR3: TGTGCCAGCAATCGGATGGCACAGAGCTCCTATAATTCACCCCTCCACTTT.

The chain couples TRBV7-2 to TRBJ2-7; D call uncertain. CDR1 SGHTA and CDR2 FQGNSA come from the germline V gene. Trimming shortened V by 7 bases and J by 0 bases, and 13 bases separated the two germline ends. This CDR3 is built from 14 residues. The CDR3 protein is CASTPGPTSYEQYF. CDR3 bases: TGTGCCAGCACCCCCGGGCCTACCTCCTACGAGCAGTACTTC.

This chain connects TRBV6-5 to TRBJ2-1; TRBD2 might be the D (6 bases). The germline gives CDR1 MNHEY, CDR2 SVGAGI. The length of the CDR3 is 12 residues. Trimming shortened V by 5 bases and J by 4 bases, and 6 bases separated the two germline ends. The CDR3 spells CASSGGYNEQFF. As DNA, the CDR3 is TGTGCCAGCAGTGGGGGGTACAATGAGCAGTTCTTC.

The J gene is TRBJ2-3, the V gene TRBV10-3; 9 bases are a match to TRBD2. The CDR3 loop spans 16 amino acids. Germline assignment: CDR1 ENHRY and CDR2 SYGVKD. V lost 3 bases to trimming and J lost 2 bases; unmatched junction nucleotides: 6. The CDR3 region has the DNA TGTGCCATCAGTGAAAATAGCGGGGGACCCACAGATACGCAGTATTTT. It specifies CAISENSGGPTDTQYF.

The table lists this clone with a few counts. The CDR3 here is CASSLSAGMGYTF. DNA of the CDR3: TGTGCCAGCAGCTTATCAGCAGGGATGGGCTACACCTTC. The chain recombines TRBV7-8 with TRBJ1-2; D perhaps matches TRBD1 (5 bases). Germline CDR1 and CDR2: SGHVS and FQNEAQ. The CDR3 is 13 amino acids. V lost 2 bases and J lost 8, with 12 bases in between.

This chain connects TRBV9 to TRBJ1-2; 7 bases map to TRBD1. The CDR3 is made up of 14 amino acids. Looked up from germline, CDR1 is SGDLS and CDR2 is YYNGEE. Trimming removed 5 bases from V and 4 bases from J; junction bases left unmatched: 8. CDR3 loop: CASRGDSTVYGYTF. CDR3 coding DNA: TGTGCCAGCAGAGGGGACAGCACTGTCTATGGCTACACCTTC.

Note on this clone: An end of the junction differs from the germline gene, which may be a read error. The chain couples TRBV4-3 to TRBJ1-1; D is unresolved. This CDR3 is built from 14 residues. Germline V gene data show CDR1 as LGHNA and CDR2 as YSLEER. This CDR3 is CAGSQDLGRTEAFF. The CDR3 bases are TGCGCCGGCAGCCAAGACCTGGGGAGAACTGAAGCTTTCTTT.

V and J are TRBV4-1 and TRBJ2-4; D perhaps matches TRBD2 (6 bases). Germline V gene sequence: CDR1 MGHRA, CDR2 YSYEKL. The CDR3 runs to 17 residues. The V and J ends lost 0 bases and 1 base respectively, with 13 bases between them. This chain's CDR3 is CASSQEKDGGAKNIQYF. The DNA for the CDR3 is TGCGCCAGCAGCCAAGAAAAGGACGGGGGTGCCAAAAACATTCAGTACTTC.

This chain connects TRBV19 to TRBJ1-1, with a weak D call TRBD1 (5 bases). CDR1 LNHDA and CDR2 SQIVND come from the germline V gene (reference sequence). The CDR3 covers 12 residues. The germline V and J ends were trimmed by 3 bases and 7 bases, with 9 bases remaining between them. DNA for the CDR3: TGTGCCAGTAGTATCCGGGGCAGTGAAGCTTTCTTT. Residues: CASSIRGSEAFF.

The V and J genes are TRBV12-5 and TRBJ2-7; no clear D. Between the trimmed V and J ends, which lost 1 base and 6 bases, there was a span of 4 bases. The length of the CDR3 is 11 residues. Per germline, CDR1 LGHNT and CDR2 FRNRAP. The CDR3 coding sequence is TGTGCTAGTGGTTTGGACCGCGAGCAGTACTTC. Translating gives CASGLDREQYF. The whole variable domain, filled in from reference TRBV12-5 and TRBJ2-7, reads DARVTQTPRHKVTEMGQEVTMRCQPILGHNTVFWYRQTMMQGLELLAYFRNRAPLDDSGMPKDRFSAEMPDATLATLKIQPSEPRDSAVYFCASGLDREQYFGPGTRLTVT.

A word on this clone: A junction boundary mismatches the germline segment, possibly from a read error. The rearrangement joins TRBV7-7 to TRBJ2-5; D might be TRBD1 or TRBD2, each matching 7 bases. CDR1 is SSHAT and CDR2 is FNYEAQ in the germline V gene (reference sequence). The CDR3 is made up of 14 amino acids. The CDR3 DNA is TGTGCTAGCAGCTTAGCGGGCAGGGGGGAGACCCAGTACTTC. Protein sequence: CASSLAGRGETQYF.

V is TRBV6-5 and J is TRBJ2-7; D is undetermined. V was shortened by 2 bases and J by 0 bases, with 11 bases between the two germline ends. Germline V gives CDR1 MNHEY, CDR2 SVGAGI. The CDR3 runs to 15 residues. In DNA form, the CDR3 reads TGTGCCAGCAGTTACGGAAAGGCAGGCTCCTACGAGCAGTACTTC. Translating it yields CASSYGKAGSYEQYF.

Details on this clone: Other DNA sequences in the same sample also yield this CDR3. In DNA form, the CDR3 reads TGTGCCAGCAGCGAGACCTACGAGCAGTACTTC. It translates to CASSETYEQYF. This rearrangement joins TRBV2 to TRBJ2-7; D remains ambiguous. The germline V gene has CDR1 SNHLY and CDR2 FYNNEI. The V and J ends lost 6 bases and 2 bases respectively, with 5 bases between them. The CDR3 extends over 11 amino acids.

V usage is TRBV15 and J usage is TRBJ1-2; D gene ambiguous. V shed 0 bases and J shed 5 bases, with 10 bases lying between them. Per the germline V gene, CDR1 is LNHNV and CDR2 is YYDKDF (reference sequence). This CDR3 has 14 residues. The DNA for the CDR3 is TGTGCCACCAGCAGAGATAGTGGGCAGTATGGCTACACCTTC. It encodes CATSRDSGQYGYTF.

CDR3 residues: CASSSSRTVNYGYTF. In DNA form, the CDR3 reads TGTGCCAGCAGTTCTTCCCGGACAGTCAACTATGGCTACACCTTC. The chain uses TRBV28 and TRBJ1-2; the D gene is possibly TRBD1 (6 bases). V was shortened by 4 bases and J by 2 bases, with 14 bases between the two germline ends. Germline V CDR1 and CDR2: MDHEN, SYDVKM. The CDR3 contains 15 residues.

The chain uses TRBV7-2 and TRBJ1-5; maybe TRBD1 (6 bases). Trimming removed 5 bases at V and 5 bases at J, with 25 bases between. The CDR3 runs 18 residues. Germline CDR1 SGHTA, CDR2 FQGNSA. This chain's CDR3 is CASSPRTLQGRSDQPQHF. The CDR3 bases are TGTGCCAGCAGCCCCCGAACGTTACAGGGCCGGAGTGATCAGCCCCAGCATTTT.

The chain couples TRBV6-5 to TRBJ2-5; maybe TRBD1 (5 bases). Trimming took off 6 bases at V and 0 bases at J, with 8 bases between the two ends. This CDR3 is 13 amino acids long. CDR1 is MNHEY and CDR2 is SVGAGI in the germline V gene. The CDR3 sequence is CASSRVNQETQYF. DNA for the CDR3: TGTGCCAGCAGCAGGGTAAACCAAGAGACCCAGTACTTC.

V and J are TRBV28 and TRBJ2-5, with 7 bases lining up with TRBD1. CDR1 and CDR2 from the germline V gene are MDHEN and SYDVKM. Trimming at V came to 4 bases and at J to 4 bases, leaving 6 bases not matched to a gene. This CDR3 is built from 14 residues. CDR3 protein: CASSSPTGPETQYF. The CDR3 DNA is TGTGCCAGCAGTTCCCCGACAGGGCCAGAGACCCAGTACTTC.

This clone appeared many times. The V and J genes are TRBV19 and TRBJ2-1, with D possibly being TRBD2 (5 bases). V lost 2 bases and J 0 bases, leaving 11 bases between the germline ends. CDR3 length: 16 residues. The germline V gene encodes CDR1 LNHDA and CDR2 SQIVND (reference sequence). The CDR3 bases are TGTGCCAGTAGTATAAAAAGGAGGAGCTCCTACAATGAGCAGTTCTTC. This codes for CASSIKRRSSYNEQFF. Using reference TRBV19 and TRBJ2-1 for the parts outside the CDR3, the full variable domain is DGGITQSPKYLFRKEGQNVTLSCEQNLNHDAMYWYRQDPGQGLRLIYYSQIVNDFQKGDIAEGYSVSREKKESFPLTVTSAQKNPTAFYLCASSIKRRSSYNEQFFGPGTRLTVL.

The chain is built from TRBV13 and TRBJ2-7, with D possibly matching TRBD1 (6 bases). From germline, CDR1 is PRHDT and CDR2 FYEKMQ (reference sequence). The CDR3 is 15 amino acids. V lost 5 bases, J lost 5 bases, and 19 bases lay in between. The CDR3 here is CASSLLGQGLNEQYF. CDR3 nucleotides: TGTGCCAGCAGCCTCCTCGGGCAGGGGTTAAACGAGCAGTACTTC.

This chain joins TRBV19 and TRBJ2-1; the D gene is possibly TRBD1 (7 bases). With 2 bases removed from V and 8 bases from J, the gap between germline ends came to 19 bases. Germline CDR1 is LNHDA and CDR2 is SQIVND (reference sequence). CDR3 length: 16 residues. CDR3 in amino acids: CASSISRGASRDEQFF. The CDR3 DNA follows: TGTGCCAGTAGTATATCCAGGGGGGCCTCTAGGGATGAGCAGTTCTTC.

The CDR3 region has the DNA TGTGCCAGCAGGGCCCCGGGGGAAGGCTCTGAAGCTTTCTTT. Residues: CASRAPGEGSEAFF. This sequence joins TRBV6-5 and TRBJ1-1, with a weak D call TRBD1 (5 bases). The V and J ends lost 6 bases and 6 bases respectively, with 17 bases between them. CDR1 MNHEY and CDR2 SVGAGI come from the germline V gene. CDR3 length: 14 residues.

The chain combines TRBV6-5 with TRBJ1-4, with 8 bases identical to TRBD1. J was trimmed by 11 bases and V by 7 bases; bases with no gene match: 6. Germline CDR1 reads MNHEY; CDR2 reads SVGAGI. CDR3 length equals 12 residues. In nucleotides, the CDR3 is TGTGCCAGCACCGGACAGGGTGGGAAACTGTTTTTT. This sequence encodes CASTGQGGKLFF.

This rearrangement joins TRBV4-3 to TRBJ2-3; D not certain. CDR3 length: 15 amino acids. V lost 0 bases and J lost 0, with 7 bases in between. The germline V gene has CDR1 LGHNA and CDR2 YSLEER. The CDR3 coding sequence is TGCGCCAGCAGCCAAGATCAGCAGAGCACAGATACGCAGTATTTT. As protein: CASSQDQQSTDTQYF.

The count of this clone is one. V and J are TRBV11-2 and TRBJ2-4; TRBD2 matches 9 bases. Germline CDR1 SGHAT, CDR2 FQNNGV. The CDR3 has 16 residues. Trimming at V came to 5 bases and at J to 8 bases, leaving 13 bases not matched to a gene. This chain's CDR3 is CASSTRPLAGGDIQYF. The DNA of the CDR3 is TGTGCCAGCAGCACCCGACCACTAGCGGGTGGGGACATTCAGTACTTC.